The TCR beta chain under discussion was sequenced for a study of blood T cell repertoires in COVID-19 (dated by TCRdb to 2018 to 2020). With respect to the entire study: Collaborator samples came from the United States, Italy and Spain and covered acute and convalescent phases of COVID-19. The prospective study material was composed of cDNA or gDNA derived from T cells, B-cell-depleted T cells, or PBMCs. Nearly every sample came with metadata listing a de-identified subject ID, COVID-19 status, age in years and sex. Where available, HLA class I and class II types were obtained from metadata supplied by the sample provider rather than from assay-based typing. Samples came from the ongoing ImmuneRACE study (first 160 participants) plus 1,254 subjects from 6 global collaborators. A freely available public database, intended as a resource for researchers studying the immune response to SARS-CoV-2, is where the repertoires were released. Subjects who had been exposed to COVID-19, were actively infected with it, or had recovered from it provided the deeply sampled blood TCRbeta repertoires that made up the dataset. Findings and caveats that apply to the study as a whole: Clinical and demographic metadata were provided uncurated, with the amount varying by source and participant.

V is reduced by 3 bases and J by 7 bases, leaving a spacing of 12 bases between them. The germline V gene sets CDR1 to KGHSH and CDR2 to LQKENI. Taken from cysteine to phenylalanine, the CDR3 has 14 residues. The only DNA kept is the CDR3, 42 bases in frame from the first base. TCRbeta CDR3 regions were amplified from genomic DNA by means of the immunoSEQ Assay, a bias-controlled multiplex PCR. The paper's processing steps were these. Within the assay, amplification of reference gene primers was used to estimate how many nucleated cells each sample contained. To quantify the absolute abundance of each unique TCRbeta CDR3 rearrangement, sequence reads were collapsed and filtered. For each sample, productive Simpson clonality was calculated by taking the square root of Simpson's diversity index across productive rearrangements. The table comes from immuneACCESS by way of TCRdb, which keeps in-frame sequences with V and J called. Part of the clones is missing from these tables; in studies checked, under half for an unresolved V gene and the rest for unknown reasons. D and trimming were read from the DNA, whereas the V and J calls and clone size are those reported in that table. The sample table contains about 250,000 clones; only one count was recorded for about 85% of them. More than 6% of the sample is taken by the ten largest.

Whole blood was collected in K2EDTA tubes by collaborating institutions according to the institutions' own protocols. Collaborator samples were shipped for TCRbeta analysis as frozen whole blood, isolated PBMCs, or DNA extracted from either sample type. This clone was counted between two and nine times. The clone's antigen remains unknown. Base qualities were left out, and no much larger clone turns up one base away. The receptor was derived from a woman aged 60-75 years with active or convalescent COVID-19. Sequenced input: peripheral blood. The chain links TRBV18 with TRBJ2-2; perhaps TRBD1 is the D gene, with 5 bases matching. The DNA sequence reads TGTGCCAGCTCACCCAGCCAGGGCGGCGGGGAGCTGTTTTTT. Its product reads: CASSPSQGGGELFF.